A selection of T cell receptor beta chains follows, all from one sample in a study of cytomegalovirus exposure and HLA in healthy donors. Some clones are missing from TCRdb's copy, which holds only in-frame ones; the method was immunoSEQ multiplex PCR. The repertoire consists of 110,000 to 150,000 clones, with about 75% occurring once and the leading ten covering almost 4.5%. The sample was PBMCs. The receptor source for this set is a man in his 60s in good health and CMV-seronegative. Each CDR3 is given with its conserved first and last residue. The order of the fields is D gene, J gene, clone size, V gene, CDR3 length, CDR3 protein, CDR3 DNA. A D gene is named only where the DNA matches it firmly. Clone size is stated in some rows and not others, as once, few, many or a class when expanded.

D: NA
J: TRBJ2-1
size: NA
V: TRBV5-5
length: 13
CDR3: CASSLTDNNEQFF
DNA: TGTGCCAGCAGCTTGACAGATAACAATGAGCAGTTCTTC

D: NA
J: TRBJ2-1
size: NA
V: TRBV6-5
length: 16
CDR3: CASSYLPGDAYNEQFF
DNA: TGTGCCAGCAGTTACCTCCCGGGAGACGCCTACAATGAGCAGTTCTTC

D: NA
J: TRBJ2-7
size: few
V: TRBV19
length: 15
CDR3: CASSRGQGKSYEQYF
DNA: TGTGCCAGTAGCCGCGGGCAGGGGAAATCCTACGAGCAGTACTTC

D: NA
J: TRBJ2-7
size: NA
V: TRBV7-9
length: 15
CDR3: CASSLGLAGDHEQYF
DNA: TGTGCCAGCAGCTTAGGTCTGGCAGGGGACCACGAGCAGTACTTC

D: NA
J: TRBJ2-2
size: NA
V: TRBV9
length: 15
CDR3: CASSVVPTSTGELFF
DNA: TGTGCCAGCAGCGTAGTTCCAACTAGTACCGGGGAGCTGTTTTTT

D: NA
J: TRBJ2-7
size: once
V: TRBV7-2
length: 15
CDR3: CASSLDRESSYEQYF
DNA: TGTGCCAGCAGCTTAGACAGGGAGAGCTCCTACGAGCAGTACTTC

D: NA
J: TRBJ2-3
size: few
V: TRBV2
length: 12
CDR3: CASRRSGDTQYF
DNA: TGTGCCAGTCGCAGGAGCGGGGATACGCAGTATTTT

D: TRBD1
J: TRBJ2-7
size: NA
V: TRBV25-1
length: 13
CDR3: CASSRDRVGEQYF
DNA: TGTGCCAGCAGCCGGGACAGGGTAGGCGAGCAGTACTTC

D: TRBD1
J: TRBJ2-7
size: NA
V: TRBV27
length: 15
CDR3: CASSPGTGGPYEQYF
DNA: TGTGCCAGCAGTCCGGGGACAGGGGGCCCCTACGAGCAGTACTTC

D: NA
J: TRBJ2-1
size: NA
V: TRBV29-1
length: 14
CDR3: CSVEVRLDSDEQFF
DNA: TGCAGCGTTGAGGTTCGACTAGACAGCGATGAGCAGTTCTTC

D: NA
J: TRBJ2-1
size: NA
V: TRBV13
length: 16
CDR3: CASSAGPRGDYNEQFF
DNA: TGTGCCAGCAGCGCCGGCCCCCGCGGCGATTACAATGAGCAGTTCTTC

D: TRBD1
J: TRBJ1-4
size: NA
V: TRBV6-6
length: 13
CDR3: CASSPDRWEKLFF
DNA: TGTGCCAGCAGTCCGGACAGGTGGGAAAAACTGTTTTTT

D: NA
J: TRBJ1-2
size: once
V: TRBV29-1
length: 12
CDR3: CSVDSGDVGYTF
DNA: TGCAGCGTTGATTCAGGGGATGTCGGCTACACCTTC

D: TRBD1
J: TRBJ1-6
size: NA
V: TRBV7-9
length: 17
CDR3: CASSFGTGGTYNSPLHF
DNA: TGTGCCAGCAGCTTTGGGACAGGGGGAACCTATAATTCACCCCTCCACTTT

D: TRBD2
J: TRBJ2-5
size: NA
V: TRBV7-2
length: 15
CDR3: CASSSGLAGVETQYF
DNA: TGTGCCAGCAGCTCGGGACTAGCGGGAGTGGAGACCCAGTACTTC

D: TRBD1
J: TRBJ2-5
size: NA
V: TRBV4-1
length: 15
CDR3: CASSQVPGQQETQYF
DNA: TGCGCCAGCAGCCAGGTTCCGGGACAGCAAGAGACCCAGTACTTC

D: NA
J: TRBJ2-1
size: NA
V: TRBV18
length: 16
CDR3: CASSPFSGRGYNEQFF
DNA: TGTGCCAGCTCACCCTTCAGTGGACGGGGCTACAATGAGCAGTTCTTC

D: TRBD1
J: TRBJ2-7
size: NA
V: TRBV28
length: 14
CDR3: CASIQPGGRDEQYF
DNA: TGTGCCAGCATCCAGCCAGGGGGCAGGGACGAGCAGTACTTC

D: NA
J: TRBJ2-3
size: NA
V: TRBV14
length: 15
CDR3: CASSQVRLASDTQYF
DNA: TGTGCCAGCAGCCAAGTTCGTCTAGCTTCAGATACGCAGTATTTT

D: TRBD1
J: TRBJ1-4
size: NA
V: TRBV28
length: 15
CDR3: CASSLPAGGWEKLFF
DNA: TGTGCCAGCAGTTTACCGGCAGGGGGGTGGGAAAAACTGTTTTTT

D: TRBD1
J: TRBJ1-1
size: NA
V: TRBV27
length: 15
CDR3: CASSSHTRGRTEAFF
DNA: TGTGCCAGCAGTTCCCACACCAGGGGGCGAACTGAAGCTTTCTTT

D: TRBD2
J: TRBJ2-1
size: NA
V: TRBV6-4
length: 15
CDR3: CASSRTSGSHNEQFF
DNA: TGTGCCAGCAGTCGCACTAGCGGGAGTCACAATGAGCAGTTCTTC

D: TRBD1
J: TRBJ1-5
size: NA
V: TRBV28
length: 13
CDR3: CASTGGSNQPQHF
DNA: TGTGCCAGCACAGGGGGCAGCAATCAGCCCCAGCATTTT

D: TRBD2
J: TRBJ2-5
size: NA
V: TRBV14
length: 15
CDR3: CASSLTSGGQETQYF
DNA: TGTGCCAGTAGTCTTACTAGCGGAGGACAAGAGACCCAGTACTTC

D: TRBD2
J: TRBJ2-7
size: NA
V: TRBV30
length: 14
CDR3: CAWSVKRGDNEQYF
DNA: TGTGCCTGGAGTGTAAAACGGGGGGATAACGAGCAGTACTTC

D: TRBD2
J: TRBJ2-7
size: NA
V: TRBV29-1
length: 20
CDR3: CSVKSPLPGLAGSFSYEQYF
DNA: TGCAGCGTTAAATCCCCTCTTCCGGGACTAGCGGGAAGCTTCTCCTACGAGCAGTACTTC

D: NA
J: TRBJ2-1
size: NA
V: TRBV4-3
length: 17
CDR3: CASSQGTRQSLRDEQFF
DNA: TGCGCCAGCAGCCAAGGAACAAGGCAGAGCCTACGGGATGAGCAGTTCTTC

D: NA
J: TRBJ1-1
size: few
V: TRBV2
length: 13
CDR3: CASSEQSGREAFF
DNA: TGTGCCAGCAGTGAACAGTCAGGGCGTGAAGCTTTCTTT